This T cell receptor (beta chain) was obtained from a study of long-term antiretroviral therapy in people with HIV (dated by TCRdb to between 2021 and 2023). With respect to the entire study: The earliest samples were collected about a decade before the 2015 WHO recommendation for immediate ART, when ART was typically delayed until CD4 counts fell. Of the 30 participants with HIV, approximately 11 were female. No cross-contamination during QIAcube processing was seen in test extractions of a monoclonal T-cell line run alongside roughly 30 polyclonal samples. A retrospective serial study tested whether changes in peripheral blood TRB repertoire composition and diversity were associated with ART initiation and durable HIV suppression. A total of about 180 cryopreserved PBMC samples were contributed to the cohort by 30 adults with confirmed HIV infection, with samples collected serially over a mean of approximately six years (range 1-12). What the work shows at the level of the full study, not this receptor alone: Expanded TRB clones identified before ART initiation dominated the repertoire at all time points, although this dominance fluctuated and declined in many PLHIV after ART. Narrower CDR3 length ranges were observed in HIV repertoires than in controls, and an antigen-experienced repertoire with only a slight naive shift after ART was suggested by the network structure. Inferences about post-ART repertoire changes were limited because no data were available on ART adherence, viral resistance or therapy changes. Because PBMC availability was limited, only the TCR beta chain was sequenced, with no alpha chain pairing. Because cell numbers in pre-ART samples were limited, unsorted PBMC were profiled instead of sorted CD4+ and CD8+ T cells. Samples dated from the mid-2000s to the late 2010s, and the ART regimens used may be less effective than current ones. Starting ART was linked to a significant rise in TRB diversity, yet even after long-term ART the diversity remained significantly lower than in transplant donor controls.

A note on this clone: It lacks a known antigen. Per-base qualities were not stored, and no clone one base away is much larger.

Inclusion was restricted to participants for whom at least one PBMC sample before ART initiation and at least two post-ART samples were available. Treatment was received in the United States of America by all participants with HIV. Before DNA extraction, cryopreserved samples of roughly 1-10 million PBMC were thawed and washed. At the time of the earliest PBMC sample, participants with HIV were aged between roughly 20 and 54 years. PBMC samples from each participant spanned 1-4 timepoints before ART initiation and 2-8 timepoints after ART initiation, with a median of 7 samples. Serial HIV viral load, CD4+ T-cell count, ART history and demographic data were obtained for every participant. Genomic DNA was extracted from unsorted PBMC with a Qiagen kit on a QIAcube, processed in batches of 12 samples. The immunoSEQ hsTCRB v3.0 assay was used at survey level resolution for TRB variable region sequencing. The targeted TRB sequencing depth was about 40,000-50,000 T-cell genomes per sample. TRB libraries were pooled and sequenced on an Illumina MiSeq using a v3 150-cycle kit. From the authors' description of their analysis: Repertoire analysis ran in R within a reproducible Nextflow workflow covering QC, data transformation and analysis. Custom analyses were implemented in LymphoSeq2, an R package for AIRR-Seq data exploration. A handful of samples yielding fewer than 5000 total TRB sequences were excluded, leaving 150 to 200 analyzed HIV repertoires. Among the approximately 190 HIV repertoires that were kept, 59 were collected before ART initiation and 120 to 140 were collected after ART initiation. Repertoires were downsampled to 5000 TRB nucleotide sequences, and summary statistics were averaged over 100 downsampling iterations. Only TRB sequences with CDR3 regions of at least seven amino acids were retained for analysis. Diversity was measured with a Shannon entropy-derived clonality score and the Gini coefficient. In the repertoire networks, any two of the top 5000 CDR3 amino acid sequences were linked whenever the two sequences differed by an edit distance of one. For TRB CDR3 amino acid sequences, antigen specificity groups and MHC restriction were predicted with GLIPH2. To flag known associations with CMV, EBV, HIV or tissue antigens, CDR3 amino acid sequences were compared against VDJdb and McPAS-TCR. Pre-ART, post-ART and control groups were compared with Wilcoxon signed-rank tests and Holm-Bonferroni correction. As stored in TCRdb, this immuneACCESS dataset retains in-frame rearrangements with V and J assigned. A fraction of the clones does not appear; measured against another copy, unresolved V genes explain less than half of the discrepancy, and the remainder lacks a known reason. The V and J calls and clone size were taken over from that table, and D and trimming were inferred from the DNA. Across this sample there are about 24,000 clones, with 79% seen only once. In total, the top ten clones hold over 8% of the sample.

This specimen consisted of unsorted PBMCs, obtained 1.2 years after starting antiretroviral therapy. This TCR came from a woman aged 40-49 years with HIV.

The nucleotide sequence reads TGTGCCAGCACCCGGACTGGCACAGATACGCAGTATTTT. This gives the protein CASTRTGTDTQYF. The sequence is built from TRBV7-9 and TRBJ2-3; the D gene is perhaps TRBD2, from 5 matching bases. From the cysteine through the phenylalanine, the CDR3 covers 13 amino acids. Of all the DNA, just the CDR3 is kept, 39 bases in frame from base 1. The junction shows trimming of 7 bases on V and 1 base on J, plus 9 bases between the germline ends. As encoded in the germline V gene (reference sequence), CDR1 is SEHNR while CDR2 is FQNEAQ. Extended through the reference TRBV7-9 and TRBJ2-3 proteins, this CDR3 yields the full variable domain: DTGVSQNPRHKITKRGQNVTFRCDPISEHNRLYWYRQTLGQGPEFLTYFQNEAQLEKSRLLSDRFSAERPKGSFSTLEIQRTEQGDSAMYLCASTRTGTDTQYFGPGTRLTVL.